These 12 T cell receptor beta chains came from one sample sequenced in a study of blood T cell repertoires in COVID-19. Clones were read by immunoSEQ multiplex PCR, and TCRdb kept only the in-frame ones, dropping some. The top ten hold 3% of the sample, which has some 250,000 clones, about 86% seen once. The sequenced sample was peripheral blood. These receptors originate from a woman aged 25 to 39 who had recovered from COVID-19.

The genes are TRBV7-2 and TRBJ1-4, with D maybe TRBD1 (5 bases). This CDR3 contains 15 residues. V gave up 1 base and J gave up 9 bases, with 15 bases separating them. The germline CDR1 and CDR2 sequences are SGHTA and FQGNSA. CDR3 loop: CASSLDGTRVKKLFF. The DNA for the CDR3 is TGTGCCAGCAGCTTAGATGGAACCAGGGTGAAAAAACTGTTTTTT.

CDR3 sequence: CASSQTGGFGNTIYF. CDR3 bases: TGTGCCAGCAGCCAGACAGGGGGCTTTGGAAACACCATATATTTT. J is TRBJ1-3 and V is TRBV14; 10 bases are a match to TRBD1. After removal of 3 bases from V and 3 bases from J, the junction contained 2 bases not matched to a gene. CDR3 size: 15 residues. Germline CDR1 and CDR2: SGHDN and FVKESK.

The rearrangement uses TRBV6-5 and TRBJ2-7, with 7 bases matching TRBD2. The CDR3 has 15 amino acids. Germline V CDR1 and CDR2: MNHEY, SVGAGI. J lost 3 bases, V lost 3 bases, and 8 bases had no gene match. The chain's CDR3 is CASSYSAAGLYEQYF. The CDR3 bases are TGTGCCAGCAGTTATTCGGCAGCGGGGCTCTACGAGCAGTACTTC.

This chain connects TRBV2 to TRBJ2-2, with 9 bases identical to TRBD1. From germline, CDR1 is SNHLY and CDR2 FYNNEI. The CDR3 covers 16 residues. Unmatched junction bases numbered 10, after V lost 6 bases and J lost 5 bases. As DNA, the CDR3 is TGTGCCAGCAGGGAAACCACAGGGGGCTCAACCGGGGAGCTGTTTTTT. Its translation is CASRETTGGSTGELFF.

J is TRBJ2-1 and V is TRBV10-1; 8 nucleotides line up with TRBD2. This CDR3 region has 17 residues. Germline lookup yields CDR1 WNHNN and CDR2 SYGVQD (reference sequence). V lost 2 bases and J lost 2; bases outside the gene matches: 8. The CDR3 reads CASSEAGGRLTYNEQFF. The CDR3 region has the DNA TGCGCCAGCAGTGAGGCGGGGGGCCGACTAACCTACAATGAGCAGTTCTTC.

This rearrangement joins TRBV3-1 (or the pseudogene TRBV3-2) to TRBJ2-1; tentatively, D is TRBD2 (5 bases). V dropped 4 bases and J dropped 3 bases, with 13 bases sitting between them. The CDR3 has 15 residues. The germline V gene has CDR1 LGHDT and CDR2 YNNKEL (reference sequence). The CDR3 loop is CASSPSGSFYNEQFF. CDR3 bases: TGTGCCAGCAGCCCCAGCGGTTCCTTCTACAATGAGCAGTTCTTC.

The chain employs TRBV11-2 and TRBJ1-1; D is unresolved. Per germline, CDR1 SGHAT and CDR2 FQNNGV. Trimming pared 1 base from V and 3 bases from J, leaving 9 bases between. The CDR3 runs 14 residues. Here the CDR3 reads CASSLVGDYTEAFF. CDR3 nucleotide sequence: TGTGCCAGCAGCTTAGTAGGAGATTACACTGAAGCTTTCTTT.

The chain combines TRBV7-2 with TRBJ2-4; D gene uncertain. With 1 base removed from V and 3 bases from J, the gap between germline ends came to 13 bases. Germline CDR1 is SGHTA and CDR2 is FQGNSA. The CDR3 is made up of 16 amino acids. The CDR3 region is CASSLDSFMVKNIQYF. The DNA for the CDR3 is TGTGCCAGCAGCTTAGACAGTTTCATGGTCAAAAACATTCAGTACTTC.

CDR3 bases: TGTGCCAGCGGACTAGCGGGGGGGTTGGGCACAGATACGCAGTATTTT. Protein: CASGLAGGLGTDTQYF. V usage is TRBV3-1 (or the pseudogene TRBV3-2) and J usage is TRBJ2-3; 15 bases map to TRBD2. The J segment lost 1 base and the V segment lost 8 bases, leaving 4 bases of the junction unmatched. Per the germline V gene, CDR1 is LGHDT and CDR2 is YNNKEL (reference sequence). The CDR3 is 16 residues long.

This chain links TRBV5-1 with TRBJ2-1, with D possibly being TRBD2 (7 bases). V shed 2 bases and J shed 8 bases, with 11 bases lying between them. This CDR3 has 13 residues. The germline V gene encodes CDR1 SGHRS and CDR2 YFSETQ. The CDR3 protein is CASSFPGGDEQFF. The CDR3 nucleotides are TGCGCCAGCAGCTTTCCGGGGGGCGATGAGCAGTTCTTC.

This chain uses TRBV2 with TRBJ2-2; TRBD1 agrees at 9 bases. Trimming at V came to 5 bases and at J to 3 bases, leaving 7 bases not matched to a gene. The CDR3 totals 16 residues. Germline CDR1 and CDR2: SNHLY and FYNNEI. In DNA form, the CDR3 reads TGTGCCAGCAGTTGGGGGACAGGGTGGGACACCGGGGAGCTGTTTTTT. As protein: CASSWGTGWDTGELFF.

Comments on this clone: This specimen includes other DNA sequences encoding the same CDR3. The rearrangement uses TRBV19 and TRBJ1-5; no clear D gene. The V and J ends lost 6 bases and 2 bases respectively, with 11 bases between them. Germline CDR1 is LNHDA and CDR2 is SQIVND (reference sequence). The CDR3 sequence is 14 residues long. The CDR3 DNA reads TGTGCCAGTAGCTCCTTGGGAGGCAATCAGCCCCAGCATTTT. It codes for CASSSLGGNQPQHF.